Listed here is a single TCR beta chain. These data are taken from a study of T cells in Graves' hyperthyroidism and ophthalmopathy. The wider study: Peripheral blood sampling occurred at initial diagnosis, before any treatment.

In germline, CDR1 is SGHTA, CDR2 FQGTGA. The trim removed 5 bases at V and 3 bases at J, leaving 7 bases unmatched. The CDR3 runs to 15 residues. The CDR3 regions of TCR beta were amplified from RNA transcripts. A first-round RT-PCR of the TCR CDR3 used the HTBI primer set. Using its own MiXCR run on the multiplex PCR reads, TCRdb lists one record per CDR3 protein. Of about 200,000 distinct CDR3 sequences detected, about 17% appear once; the ten largest clones hold roughly 49%. The specimen was blood. The sequence derives from a woman aged 45-60 years with Graves' hyperthyroidism. The V gene is TRBV7-3, the J gene TRBJ1-2; 9 bases fit TRBD1. CDR3 DNA: TGTGCCAGCAGCCCGTCCGGGACAGGGCACTATGGCTACACCTTC. Amino acids: CASSPSGTGHYGYTF.